Listed below are T cell receptor beta chains from one sample, sequenced in a study of CXCR3-negative and CXCR3-positive naive CD8 T cells. No DNA is given; TCRdb re-called the 5' RACE reads and lists each CDR3 protein once. Recorded for this sample: approximately 83,000 distinct CDR3 sequences. Sequencing used naive CXCR3- CD8+ T cells from blood. The receptors shown here come from a human donor in good health. Some clones in this sample may be carry-over from other donors' samples. Both conserved end residues are part of each CDR3. Clone size is shown for a subset of rows, as once, few, many or a class of expanded clone.

abundance	v_gene	j_gene	CDR3aa
NA	TRBV28	TRBJ1-2	CASTSASYGYTF
NA	TRBV6-2/TRBV6-3	TRBJ2-3	CASSYKVTDTQYF
NA	TRBV7-2	TRBJ2-1	CASSPDRFSYNEQFF
NA	TRBV29-1	TRBJ2-7	CSVVEGGIYEQYF
NA	TRBV12-3/TRBV12-4	TRBJ2-3	CASSLIGEPTDTQYF
NA	TRBV29-1	TRBJ2-1	CSVEQISNEQFF
NA	TRBV7-8	TRBJ2-5	CASSLITGEIFQETQYF
NA	TRBV28	TRBJ2-1	CASSPPKGFPYNEQFF
NA	TRBV20-1	TRBJ2-7	CSARKGYEQYF
NA	TRBV7-2	TRBJ2-4	CASSANPGGAKNIQYF
NA	TRBV1	TRBJ1-5	CTSSPYIPNQPQHF
NA	TRBV29-1	TRBJ2-7	CSVRGLTGGSYEQYF
NA	TRBV3-1	TRBJ2-7	CASSRERLYEQYF
NA	TRBV7-3	TRBJ2-3	CASSPLADTDTQYF
medium-sized	TRBV12-2	TRBJ2-7	CASRLRGVQESSYEQYF
NA	TRBV5-1	TRBJ2-7	CASSTRDSFEQYF
NA	TRBV7-9	TRBJ1-1	CASSSLPGQGSAEAFF
NA	TRBV7-9	TRBJ2-7	CASSPAGGGTYEQYF
NA	TRBV6-4	TRBJ2-3	CASSDTSGADTQYF
NA	TRBV7-9	TRBJ2-5	CASHGPGPAETQYF
NA	TRBV20-1	TRBJ2-3	CSARDDRPFTDTQYF
NA	TRBV29-1	TRBJ2-1	CSVRHLGLNEQFF
NA	TRBV12-3/TRBV12-4	TRBJ1-2	CASSLEPELYGYTF
NA	TRBV29-1	TRBJ1-2	CSVLHAEDYGYTF
NA	TRBV28	TRBJ2-3	CASSEGPDTQYF
NA	TRBV5-1	TRBJ2-2	CASSWTGGNTGELFF
NA	TRBV29-1	TRBJ2-1	CSVEVITGRPGLGSYNEQFF
NA	TRBV30	TRBJ1-5	CAWSLLGGDQHF
NA	TRBV12-3/TRBV12-4	TRBJ1-2	CASSPRTGGRDGYTF
NA	TRBV5-4	TRBJ2-7	CASSGYRDSLPDEQYF
NA	TRBV7-6	TRBJ2-1	CASSRGTGSNNEQFF
NA	TRBV20-1	TRBJ2-7	CSAVGLAGGYEQYF
NA	TRBV6-2/TRBV6-3	TRBJ2-1	CASLGVLSDNEQFF
NA	TRBV11-3	TRBJ2-7	CASSFNGDAYEQYF
NA	TRBV7-9	TRBJ2-7	CASSLAYGTGLYEQYF
NA	TRBV19	TRBJ1-1	CASSIFGPGQGSTNTEAFF
NA	TRBV7-8	TRBJ2-3	CASSPMGMTSETDTQYF
NA	TRBV7-6	TRBJ2-1	CASSLAWDEQFF
NA	TRBV5-1	TRBJ2-1	CASSLGGTSSSYNEQFF
NA	TRBV7-9	TRBJ2-6	CASSLVGAGANVLTF
NA	TRBV23-1	TRBJ2-1	CATSRVGPNEQFF
NA	TRBV6-5	TRBJ2-3	CASSYIGSGLGSTDTQYF
NA	TRBV29-1	TRBJ2-7	CSVERGTGRAYEQYF
NA	TRBV29-1	TRBJ1-2	CSVDAGRDGYGYTF
NA	TRBV12-3/TRBV12-4	TRBJ1-5	CASSSVRLGSRDQPQHF
NA	TRBV29-1	TRBJ1-2	CSVGSPLDYGYTF
NA	TRBV7-2	TRBJ1-2	CASSLTVEGSGYTF
NA	TRBV9	TRBJ2-7	CASSVTGASYEQYF
NA	TRBV27	TRBJ2-7	CASGAGESYEQYF
NA	TRBV23-1	TRBJ2-5	CASSQQDSPQGETQYF
NA	TRBV29-1	TRBJ1-2	CSALIEVSLNYGYTF
NA	TRBV27	TRBJ2-7	CASSRDSPYEQYF
NA	TRBV14	TRBJ2-7	CASSQEVRTSYEQYF
NA	TRBV5-1	TRBJ2-1	CASSLEGAAYNEQFF